The next 18 T cell receptor beta chains were all read from a single sample in a study of CD8 T cells in Susac syndrome. Random hexamers primed reverse transcription of about 0.45 to 1 ug RNA. A single record per CDR3 protein comes from TCRdb applying MiXCR to the immunoSEQ multiplex PCR reads. The repertoire holds some 100,000 distinct CDR3 sequences, with 90% to 98% as singletons. Sequenced sample: CD4+ T cells from PBMCs. These receptors all stem from a human donor in good health.

This rearrangement joins TRBV18 to TRBJ1-4; D gene uncertain. This CDR3 has 16 residues. Germline CDR1 is KGHSH and CDR2 is LQKENI. With 3 bases removed from V and 5 bases from J, the gap between germline ends came to 16 bases. The CDR3 loop reads CASSPFGSEKNEKLFF. The CDR3, as DNA: TGTGCCAGCTCACCCTTTGGTTCCGAGAAAAATGAAAAACTGTTTTTT.

The chain couples TRBV29-1 to TRBJ2-3; 11 positions agree with TRBD2. Trimming cost V 4 bases and J 0 bases; bases outside gene matches: 12. CDR1 and CDR2 from the germline V gene are SQVTM and ANQGSEA. This CDR3 is built from 18 residues. This CDR3 reads CSVGLAGGPLPSTDTQYF. CDR3 in DNA: TGCAGCGTTGGCCTAGCGGGGGGTCCGCTTCCTAGCACAGATACGCAGTATTTT.

The CDR3, as DNA: TGTGCCAGCAGCTCTACCTCTAGCGGGAGTTATAAAGCCGGGGAGCTGTTTTTT. It specifies CASSSTSSGSYKAGELFF. The V call is TRBV27, the J call TRBJ2-2; 10 bases line up with TRBD2. Germline V gene data show CDR1 as MNHEY and CDR2 as SMNVEV (reference sequence). Trimming removed 6 bases from V and 6 bases from J; junction bases left unmatched: 16. This CDR3 spans 18 amino acids.

The gene calls are TRBV29-1 and TRBJ2-2; 10 bases map to TRBD1. The germline V gene encodes CDR1 SQVTM and CDR2 ANQGSEA. This CDR3 region has 12 residues. In DNA, the CDR3 is TGCAGTAGGGACAGGGGTGGCGGGGAGCTGTTTTTT. It specifies CSRDRGGGELFF.

The rearrangement uses TRBV3-1 and TRBJ1-2; tentatively, D is TRBD1 (5 bases). Between the trimmed V and J ends, which lost 2 bases and 11 bases, there was a span of 9 bases. CDR1 is LGHDT, CDR2 YNNKEL, per germline (reference sequence). This CDR3 spans 11 amino acids. Here the CDR3 reads CASSQSREYTF. In nucleotides, the CDR3 is TGTGCCAGCAGCCAAAGCAGGGAATACACCTTC.

The V gene is TRBV5-1, the J gene TRBJ1-1; maybe TRBD1 (5 bases). Germline V gives CDR1 SGHRS, CDR2 YFSETQ. V was cut by 2 bases and J by 3 bases, with 11 bases left in between. The CDR3 spans 14 residues. CDR3 in amino acids: CASSFTGRDTEAFF. CDR3 bases: TGCGCCAGCAGCTTTACGGGCAGGGACACTGAAGCTTTCTTT.

The rearrangement joins TRBV5-6 to TRBJ2-7; D is undetermined. Trimming shortened V by 4 bases and J by 6 bases, and 20 bases separated the two germline ends. Germline CDR1 reads SGHDT; CDR2 reads YYEEEE. The CDR3 is made up of 15 amino acids. CDR3 nucleotides: TGTGCCAGCAGCGGGTTGGCACCGGACGCCCGCGAGCAGTACTTC. Protein: CASSGLAPDAREQYF.

This chain uses TRBV7-9 with TRBJ1-6; the D gene is possibly TRBD1 (5 bases). Trimming pared 5 bases from V and 8 bases from J, leaving 16 bases between. There are 15 residues in the CDR3. Germline lookup yields CDR1 SEHNR and CDR2 FQNEAQ (reference sequence). CDR3 sequence (DNA): TGTGCCAGCAGCCCAGGAGGCGGGGGAGATTCACCCCTCCACTTT. It translates to CASSPGGGGDSPLHF.

This clonotype was seen a single time. V gene TRBV5-1 combines with J gene TRBJ2-7, with a tentative D call TRBD1 (5 bases). From germline, CDR1 is SGHRS and CDR2 YFSETQ. CDR3 length: 14 amino acids. Trimming removed 6 bases from V and 6 bases from J, with 19 bases in between. The CDR3, as DNA: TGCGCCAGCACCCAACCTAACAGGCCACGCGAGCAGTACTTC. Amino acids: CASTQPNRPREQYF.

The V call is TRBV24-1, the J call TRBJ2-1, with unresolved D. Germline CDR1 KGHDR, CDR2 SFDVKD. The V and J ends lost 7 bases and 7 bases respectively, with 16 bases between them. The CDR3 has 14 amino acids. The DNA of the CDR3 is TGTGCCACCAGCGGACCGAAAACCCGAAATGAGCAGTTCTTC. It translates to CATSGPKTRNEQFF.

The chain carries TRBV5-1 and TRBJ2-5, with D possibly called TRBD1 or TRBD2 (5 bases each). The V gene's germline CDR1 is SGHRS and CDR2 YFSETQ. Trimming took 5 bases from V and 2 from J, leaving 13 bases between them. The CDR3 totals 14 residues. The CDR3 DNA follows: TGCGCCAGCAGAACCGGGACGCCGCAAGAGACCCAGTACTTC. This translates into CASRTGTPQETQYF.

The rearrangement uses TRBV11-2 and TRBJ2-5, with D unclear. The CDR3 loop spans 16 amino acids. V lost 4 bases, J lost 0 bases, and 15 bases lay in between. Germline V gene lookup returns CDR1 SGHAT and CDR2 FQNNGV. CDR3 residues: CASSSVYPADQETQYF. In nucleotides, the CDR3 is TGTGCCAGCAGCTCCGTTTACCCGGCCGACCAAGAGACCCAGTACTTC. Variable domain in full (rest from reference TRBV11-2 and TRBJ2-5): EAGVAQSPRYKIIEKRQSVAFWCNPISGHATLYWYQQILGQGPKLLIQFQNNGVVDDSQLPKDRFSAERLKGVDSTLKIQPAKLEDSAVYLCASSSVYPADQETQYFGPGTRLLVL.

The chain combines TRBV29-1 with TRBJ1-1; TRBD1 matches 11 bases. CDR3 length: 13 residues. The germline gives CDR1 SQVTM, CDR2 ANQGSEA. V shed 7 bases, J shed 6 bases, and the junction held 7 bases outside the gene matches. The CDR3 nucleotides are TGCAGCGCCTGGACAGGGGGCATTGCTGAAGCTTTCTTT. Protein product: CSAWTGGIAEAFF.

V usage is TRBV30 and J usage is TRBJ2-7, with D possibly being TRBD2 (5 bases). Germline V CDR1 and CDR2: GTSNPN, SVGIG (reference sequence). The V end lost 2 bases, the J end lost 2 bases, and 10 bases lay between the germline ends. This CDR3 has 13 residues. As DNA, the CDR3 is TGTGCCTGGAGTCCGGACTCTCCCTACGAGCAGTACTTC. Its protein is CAWSPDSPYEQYF.

The CDR3 DNA reads TGTGCCAGCAGTTCGGAGACTAGCGGGAGGGCTTCCTACGAGCAGTACTTC. As protein: CASSSETSGRASYEQYF. The chain uses TRBV6-5 and TRBJ2-7; 14 nucleotides align to TRBD2. Per the germline V gene, CDR1 is MNHEY and CDR2 is SVGAGI. The CDR3 covers 17 residues. V shed 4 bases, J shed 1 base, and the junction held 6 bases outside the gene matches.

CDR3 residues: CASSFGTSGSSYNEQFF. As DNA, the CDR3 is TGCGCCAGCAGCTTTGGGACTAGCGGGAGTTCCTACAATGAGCAGTTCTTC. This chain connects TRBV5-1 to TRBJ2-1, with 14 bases that match TRBD2. The V gene's germline CDR1 is SGHRS and CDR2 YFSETQ. The V gene end was trimmed by 2 bases and the J gene end by 1 base; junction bases not matched to a gene: 2. The CDR3 is made up of 17 amino acids.

This clonotype was seen once. The rearrangement joins TRBV12-3 or TRBV12-4 to TRBJ1-2, with D hard to call. The CDR3 is made up of 13 amino acids. Trimming removed 2 bases at V and 8 bases at J, with 12 bases between. The CDR3 sequence: CASSLSVGSGYTF. In DNA, the CDR3 is TGTGCCAGCAGTTTATCGGTGGGGAGCGGCTACACCTTC.

The chain is built from TRBV7-2 and TRBJ2-4; 7 bases line up with TRBD1. Germline CDR1 SGHTA, CDR2 FQGNSA. This CDR3 has 14 amino acids. The V and J ends lost 5 bases and 2 bases, in that order; junction bases with no gene match: 3. This CDR3 is CASSRGQSKNIQYF. In DNA, the CDR3 is TGTGCCAGCAGCCGGGGACAGTCCAAAAACATTCAGTACTTC.